This entry lists 15 T cell receptor beta chains sequenced from one sample in a study of OX40 agonist ivuxolimab in advanced cancers. The data were produced by immunoSEQ multiplex PCR, yet TCRdb's version contains in-frame clones alone and is incomplete. The sample records about 100,000 clones, more than 85% being singletons. The material was CD4+ or CD8+ T cells sorted from blood, obtained in a trial of the OX40 agonist ivuxolimab. The source is an adult with an advanced solid tumor such as melanoma, head and neck, liver or kidney cancer.

This sequence joins TRBV7-3 and TRBJ2-3, with TRBD1 identical over 7 bases. The CDR3 consists of 13 residues. The V segment lost 3 bases and the J segment 9 bases; nucleotides outside the gene matches: 6. Germline V gene data show CDR1 as SGHTA and CDR2 as FQGTGA. CDR3 nucleotide sequence: TGTGCCAGCAGCTTGACACCGGGACAGACGCAGTATTTT. Translation gives CASSLTPGQTQYF.

This clone was found a few times. The chain carries TRBV4-2 and TRBJ2-7; weak D call: TRBD1 (6 bases). The CDR3 runs 17 residues. In germline, CDR1 is LGHNA, CDR2 YNFKEQ. V shed 2 bases and J shed 5 bases, with 22 bases lying between them. The CDR3 sequence is CASSQLQNIGGVDEQYF. The CDR3 DNA reads TGTGCCAGCAGCCAACTACAAAATATTGGGGGCGTCGACGAGCAGTACTTC.

The rearrangement joins TRBV19 to TRBJ2-7; 8 bases fit TRBD1. There are 11 residues in the CDR3. Germline CDR1 LNHDA, CDR2 SQIVND (reference sequence). The chain's CDR3 is CRRTGRHEQYF. The CDR3 DNA follows: TGTCGGAGGACAGGGAGGCACGAGCAGTACTTC.

The V call is TRBV29-1, the J call TRBJ2-3, with unresolved D. The CDR3 length is 11 residues. V was trimmed by 3 bases and J by 4 bases, leaving 5 bases between them. Germline CDR1 reads SQVTM; CDR2 reads ANQGSEA. The CDR3 here is CSVEVADTQYF. The CDR3 coding sequence is TGCAGCGTTGAGGTCGCAGATACGCAGTATTTT.

The chain uses TRBV5-1 and TRBJ2-2, with 7 positions matching TRBD2. The CDR3 has 15 residues. Germline loops: CDR1 SGHRS, CDR2 YFSETQ. V lost 0 bases to trimming and J lost 7 bases; unmatched junction nucleotides: 6. In nucleotides, the CDR3 is TGCGCCAGCAGCTTGGGCGGGAGAACCTACGGGGAGCTGTTTTTT. Translated, it gives CASSLGGRTYGELFF.

This chain connects TRBV6-5 to TRBJ2-1; possible D gene TRBD2, 5 bases. CDR3 length: 14 amino acids. Trimming pared 7 bases from V and 5 bases from J, leaving 15 bases between. The germline gives CDR1 MNHEY, CDR2 SVGAGI. The CDR3 DNA reads as TGTGCCAGCACTGGCGGGTCATTAAACAATGAGCAGTTCTTC. It codes for CASTGGSLNNEQFF.

V usage is TRBV11-3 and J usage is TRBJ2-5, with 10 bases that match TRBD2. The CDR3 loop spans 16 amino acids. Germline V gene lookup returns CDR1 SGHNT and CDR2 YENEEA. After removal of 1 base from V and 0 bases from J, the junction contained 2 bases not matched to a gene. Here the CDR3 DNA reads TGTGCCAGCAGCTTAGTAGGACTAGCGGACCAAGAGACCCAGTACTTC. Translated, it gives CASSLVGLADQETQYF.

The chain joins TRBV6-5 to TRBJ2-1, with D tentatively TRBD2 (6 bases). This CDR3 comprises 14 residues. CDR1 MNHEY and CDR2 SVGAGI come from the germline V gene. Trimming stripped 7 bases from V and 12 bases from J, with 22 bases between. The DNA of the CDR3 is TGTGCCAGCAAGACGAGATTGGCGGACTATGGGCAGTTCTTC. Translating it yields CASKTRLADYGQFF.

The rearrangement joins TRBV6-6 to TRBJ1-5, with a weak D call TRBD1 (6 bases). Germline CDR1 MNHNY, CDR2 SVGAGI (reference sequence). This CDR3 is built from 16 residues. V was cut by 4 bases and J by 1 base, with 14 bases left in between. CDR3 loop: CASSLTRQASNQPQHF. The CDR3 nucleotides read TGTGCCAGCAGTTTAACGAGACAGGCAAGCAATCAGCCCCAGCATTTT.

This clone has a single count. The CDR3 here is CASSQGSFYEQYF. The CDR3 nucleotides read TGTGCCAGCTCACAGGGAAGCTTCTACGAGCAGTACTTC. The chain employs TRBV18 and TRBJ2-5; D remains unclear. The J call may be mistaken, given a closer DNA end match to TRBJ2-7. The CDR3 loop spans 13 amino acids. The germline CDR1 and CDR2 sequences are KGHSH and LQKENI.

The J gene is TRBJ1-2, the V gene TRBV19; possibly TRBD1 for D (6 bases). This CDR3 comprises 13 residues. V dropped 8 bases and J dropped 0 bases, with 10 bases sitting between them. CDR1 is LNHDA, CDR2 SQIVND, per germline (reference sequence). CDR3 in amino acids: CASWTAANYGYTF. Written as DNA, the CDR3 is TGTGCCAGTTGGACAGCCGCTAACTATGGCTACACCTTC. The variable domain in full, with the rest retrieved from reference TRBV19 and TRBJ1-2, is DGGITQSPKYLFRKEGQNVTLSCEQNLNHDAMYWYRQDPGQGLRLIYYSQIVNDFQKGDIAEGYSVSREKKESFPLTVTSAQKNPTAFYLCASWTAANYGYTFGSGTRLTVV.

The sample holds a few counts of this clone. The chain joins TRBV11-2 to TRBJ2-2; 11 bases are a match to TRBD2. Germline assignment: CDR1 SGHAT and CDR2 FQNNGV. The CDR3 is 16 amino acids. V was clipped by 5 bases and J by 0 bases; unmatched bases: 2. CDR3 region: CASSRLAGPNTGELFF. The CDR3, as DNA: TGTGCCAGCAGCCGACTAGCGGGACCGAACACCGGGGAGCTGTTTTTT. Variable domain in full (rest from reference TRBV11-2 and TRBJ2-2): EAGVAQSPRYKIIEKRQSVAFWCNPISGHATLYWYQQILGQGPKLLIQFQNNGVVDDSQLPKDRFSAERLKGVDSTLKIQPAKLEDSAVYLCASSRLAGPNTGELFFGEGSRLTVL.

The chain combines TRBV10-2 with TRBJ2-5, with 8 positions matching TRBD1. In germline, CDR1 is WSHSY, CDR2 SAAADI. V dropped 5 bases and J dropped 6; count of bases not matched to a gene: 5. The CDR3 totals 13 residues. This chain's CDR3 is CASSWGRGQTQYF. The CDR3 nucleotides read TGCGCCAGCAGTTGGGGCAGGGGGCAGACCCAGTACTTC.

The chain combines TRBV10-1 with TRBJ2-1; D is possibly TRBD1 (6 bases). Germline V lookup: CDR1 WNHNN, CDR2 SYGVQD (reference sequence). V was pared by 4 bases and J by 2 bases, with 15 bases between. The CDR3 has 16 residues. The CDR3 DNA reads TGCGCCAGCAGTGCTAACCCCGGGACAACCTACAATGAGCAGTTCTTC. Translated, it gives CASSANPGTTYNEQFF.

V is TRBV6-1 and J is TRBJ1-2; D is uncertain. This CDR3 spans 13 amino acids. Germline V CDR1 and CDR2: MNHNS, SASEGT. Between the trimmed V and J ends, which lost 3 bases and 8 bases, there was a span of 13 bases. CDR3 protein: CASSELFGLGYTF. The DNA of the CDR3 is TGTGCCAGCAGTGAGCTGTTCGGCCTCGGCTACACCTTC.